This T cell receptor beta chain was profiled in a study of T cell responses to AZD1222 COVID-19 vaccine. Findings and caveats of the study: Donor demographics were predominantly white British with a female majority; clonal diversity may be underestimated. Spike-specific TCR depth and breadth grew after two AZD1222 doses.

Assay used: immunoSEQ multiplex PCR; TCRdb lists only in-frame clones, some missing. The sample carries about 120,000 clones, approximately 87% recorded once. The J segment lost 3 bases and the V segment lost 6 bases, leaving 6 bases of the junction unmatched. Germline V CDR1 and CDR2: MNHEY, SMNVEV (reference sequence). CDR3 size: 14 residues. About this clone itself: Its antigen remains unknown.

The sequencing here drew on peripheral blood, taken on day 0 of AZD1222 vaccination. The clonotype originates from an adult in good health. The chain carries TRBV27 and TRBJ2-3; TRBD1 matches 7 bases. The chain's CDR3 is CASSRQGRTDTQYF. CDR3 bases: TGTGCCAGCAGCAGACAGGGCCGGACAGATACGCAGTATTTT.